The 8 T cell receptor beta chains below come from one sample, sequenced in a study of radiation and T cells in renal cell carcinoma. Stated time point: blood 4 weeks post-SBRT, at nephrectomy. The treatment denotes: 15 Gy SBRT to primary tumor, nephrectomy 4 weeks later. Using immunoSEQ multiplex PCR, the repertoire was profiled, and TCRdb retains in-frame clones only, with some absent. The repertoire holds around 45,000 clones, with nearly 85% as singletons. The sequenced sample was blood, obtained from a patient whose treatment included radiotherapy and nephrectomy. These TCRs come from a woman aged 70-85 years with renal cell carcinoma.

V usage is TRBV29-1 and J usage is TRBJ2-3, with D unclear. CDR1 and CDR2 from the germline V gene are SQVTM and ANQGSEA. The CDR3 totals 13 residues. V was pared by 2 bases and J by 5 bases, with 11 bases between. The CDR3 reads CSVEMLAGDTQYF. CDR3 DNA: TGCAGCGTTGAAATGCTCGCAGGAGATACGCAGTATTTT.

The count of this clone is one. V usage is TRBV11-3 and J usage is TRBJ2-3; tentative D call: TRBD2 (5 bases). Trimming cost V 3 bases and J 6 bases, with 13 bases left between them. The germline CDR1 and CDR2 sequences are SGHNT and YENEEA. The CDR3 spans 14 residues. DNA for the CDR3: TGTGCCAGCAGCTTGGCGGGCCATGGGGATACGCAGTATTTT. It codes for CASSLAGHGDTQYF.

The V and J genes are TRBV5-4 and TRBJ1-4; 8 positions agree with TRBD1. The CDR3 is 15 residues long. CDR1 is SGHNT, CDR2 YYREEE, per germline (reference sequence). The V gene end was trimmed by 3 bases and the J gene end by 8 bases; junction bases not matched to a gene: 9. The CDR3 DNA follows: TGTGCCAGCAGCTCGACCCGGACAGGGAACGAAAAACTGTTTTTT. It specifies CASSSTRTGNEKLFF. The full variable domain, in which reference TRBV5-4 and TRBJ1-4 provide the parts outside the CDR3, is ETGVTQSPTHLIKTRGQQVTLRCSSQSGHNTVSWYQQALGQGPQFIFQYYREEENGRGNFPPRFSGLQFPNYSSELNVNALELDDSALYLCASSSTRTGNEKLFFGSGTQLSVL.

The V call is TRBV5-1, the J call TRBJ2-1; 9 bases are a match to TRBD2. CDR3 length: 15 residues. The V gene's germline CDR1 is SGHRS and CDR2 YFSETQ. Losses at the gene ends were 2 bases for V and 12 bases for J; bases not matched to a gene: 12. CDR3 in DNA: TGCGCCAGCAGCTTAGAGCGGGGGGTCGTTTCACGGCAGTTCTTC. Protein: CASSLERGVVSRQFF.

In nucleotides, the CDR3 is TGTGCCAGCTCCCCCATGGATAGCTCCTACGAGCAGTACTTC. This sequence encodes CASSPMDSSYEQYF. This chain links TRBV18 with TRBJ2-7; D remains unclear. Trimming removed 6 bases from V and 0 bases from J, with 12 bases in between. The CDR3 is 14 residues long. Looked up from germline, CDR1 is KGHSH and CDR2 is LQKENI.

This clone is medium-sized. CDR3 in amino acids: CASSPRLSETQYF. The CDR3 DNA sequence: TGTGCCAGCTCACCTCGACTATCCGAGACCCAGTACTTC. The chain joins TRBV18 to TRBJ2-5; perhaps TRBD2 as D (5 bases). This CDR3 contains 13 residues. Germline-derived CDR1 and CDR2 are KGHSH and LQKENI. Trimming cost V 3 bases and J 5 bases, with 10 bases left between them.

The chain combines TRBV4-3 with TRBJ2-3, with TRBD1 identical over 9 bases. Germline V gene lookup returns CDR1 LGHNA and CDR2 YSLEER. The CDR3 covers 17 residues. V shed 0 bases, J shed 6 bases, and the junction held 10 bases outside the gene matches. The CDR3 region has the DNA TGCGCCAGCAGCCAAGAGGGTCCGGGACAGGGAATGGATACGCAGTATTTT. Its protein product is CASSQEGPGQGMDTQYF.

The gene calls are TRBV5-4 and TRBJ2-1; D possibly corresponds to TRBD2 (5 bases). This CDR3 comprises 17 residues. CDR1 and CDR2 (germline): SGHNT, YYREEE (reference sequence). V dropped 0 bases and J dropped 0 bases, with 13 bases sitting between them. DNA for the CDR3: TGTGCCAGCAGCTTGGCTTCCGGGGTGAGCTCCTACAATGAGCAGTTCTTC. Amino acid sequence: CASSLASGVSSYNEQFF.